This T cell receptor beta chain originates from a study of prognosis after radiotherapy for stage I lung cancer. This CDR3 spans 15 amino acids. Unmatched junction bases numbered 6, after V lost 3 bases and J lost 6 bases. Researchers used two-round multiplex PCR to amplify TCR beta CDR3 starting from genomic DNA. Primers (each specific to one TRBV or TRBJ gene) were used in first-round PCR. TCRdb re-called the multiplex PCR reads with MiXCR, one entry per CDR3 protein. Of 13,000 or so distinct CDR3 sequences in the sample, 50% were seen once. This sequence was found in a donor at least 50 years old with non-small cell lung cancer. The sequencing here drew on PBMCs, taken before or after stereotactic body radiation therapy (not recorded which). The chain is built from TRBV12-3 or TRBV12-4 and TRBJ2-2; 8 bases match TRBD1. In nucleotides, the CDR3 is TGTGCCAGCAGTTTCTGGTACAGGGGGGCCGGGGAGCTGTTTTTT. Translation gives CASSFWYRGAGELFF.